This TCR beta chain appears in the sequencing data of a study of blood T cell repertoires in COVID-19. Looking at the study overall: There were acute and convalescent COVID-19 samples, and they came from the United States, Italy and Spain. T cells, B-cell-depleted T cells, or PBMCs provided the cDNA or gDNA that served as material.

Methods used by the authors: Counts of nucleated cells, estimated from reference gene primer amplification, were obtained. Method: immunoSEQ multiplex PCR; TCRdb's copy keeps in-frame clones and lacks some. That table furnishes V, J and clone size, whereas the DNA furnished D and trimming. The sample contains about 180,000 clones, over 75% of which appear only once. The CDR3 loop spans 16 amino acids. J lost 7 bases, V lost 0 bases, and 11 bases had no gene match. The germline V gene encodes CDR1 SGHRS and CDR2 YFSETQ. The chain links TRBV5-1 to TRBJ1-2, with 8 bases fitting TRBD1. The sequence was obtained from a man aged 55-75 years with acute or convalescent COVID-19. The sample taken for sequencing was peripheral blood. In nucleotides, the CDR3 is TGCGCCAGCAGCTTGGCTACGGCTACAGGGGGGACTGGCTACACCTTC. Translation: CASSLATATGGTGYTF.